Listed below are T cell receptor beta chains from one sample, sequenced in a study of graft-versus-host responses after intestinal transplantation. Profiled with immunoSEQ multiplex PCR; TCRdb holds only in-frame clones, not every one. In the table there are tens of thousands of clones, around 89% of which are singletons. The antigens these receptors bind are not known. The source was unstimulated CD8+ T cells sorted from spleen or lymph node cells, collected before transplant. All receptors come from a human donor who was the organ donor for an intestinal transplant. CDR3s include the opening cysteine and the closing phenylalanine or tryptophan. A D gene is named only where the DNA matches it firmly.

V | D | CDR3
TRBV5-1 | TRBD2 | CASSLPSGGETGELFF
TRBV28 | - | CASRGPIHYNEQFF
TRBV4-1 | - | CASSESVVDTEAFF
TRBV7-3 | TRBD1 | CASSPLGQGDEQFF
TRBV6-5 | - | CASSYSGTSSGGAFF
TRBV7-9 | - | CASSLESTDTQYF
TRBV4-1 | - | CASSQIQVDQPQHF
TRBV7-9 | - | CASSLERSEEAFF
TRBV10-3 | - | CAISEPQGGVIRDTQYF
TRBV7-2 | TRBD2 | CASSDNIGSGGADAQYF